A single sample is the source of the 16 T cell receptor beta chains below, sequenced in a study of control samples from healthy donors and cancer patients. TCRdb keeps only in-frame clones here, not all; method: immunoSEQ multiplex PCR. The sample shows 150,000 to 200,000 clones, around 88% of them seen only once. The sample was blood. Receptor source: a woman aged 25 to 45 in good health.

This chain uses TRBV29-1 with TRBJ2-7; D gene unclear. Germline-derived CDR1 and CDR2 are SQVTM and ANQGSEA. The CDR3 has 11 residues. Trimming left V 4 bases short and J 3 bases short, with 7 bases between. The CDR3 bases are TGCAGCGTTGTCGACCTCTACGAGCAGTACTTC. It codes for CSVVDLYEQYF.

There are a few counts of this clone. The V gene is TRBV5-1, the J gene TRBJ2-5; D not resolved. Germline assignment: CDR1 SGHRS and CDR2 YFSETQ. V shed 4 bases and J shed 7 bases, with 11 bases lying between them. The CDR3 sequence is 12 residues long. CDR3 coding DNA: TGCGCCAGCAGCGATACGGCAGCGACCCAGTACTTC. This sequence encodes CASSDTAATQYF.

J is TRBJ1-2 and V is TRBV23-1; the D is unclear. TRBV23-1 is filed as an ORF, its function uncertain. The CDR3 covers 12 residues. The ends were cut back, 2 bases at V and 6 bases at J, with 7 bases in the middle. CDR3 loop: CASSQRMDGYTF. The CDR3 DNA follows: TGCGCCAGCAGTCAACGTATGGATGGCTACACCTTC.

A few counts support this clone. Within the sample, other DNA sequences also encode this same CDR3. The gene calls are TRBV19 and TRBJ1-1; 9 bases are a match to TRBD1. This CDR3 is built from 12 residues. The germline V gene has CDR1 LNHDA and CDR2 SQIVND (reference sequence). V shed 7 bases, J shed 4 bases, and the junction held 1 base outside the gene matches. CDR3 protein: CASKTGGTEAFF. The CDR3 coding sequence is TGTGCCAGTAAGACAGGGGGCACTGAAGCTTTCTTT.

The chain is built from TRBV11-3 and TRBJ2-1; 10 positions match TRBD2. V was clipped by 5 bases and J by 3 bases; unmatched bases: 10. The CDR3 is made up of 17 amino acids. Germline V gives CDR1 SGHNT, CDR2 YENEEA. CDR3 DNA: TGTGCCAGCAGCCCAGCTACTCTAGCGGGAGTCTACAATGAGCAGTTCTTC. Its protein is CASSPATLAGVYNEQFF. The full variable domain, its missing parts supplied by reference TRBV11-3 and TRBJ2-1, is EAGVVQSPRYKIIEKKQPVAFWCNPISGHNTLYWYLQNLGQGPELLIRYENEEAVDDSQLPKDRFSAERLKGVDSTLKIQPAELGDSAVYLCASSPATLAGVYNEQFFGPGTRLTVL.

The V and J genes are TRBV7-2 and TRBJ2-7, with D perhaps TRBD1 (5 bases). The length of the CDR3 is 13 residues. CDR1 SGHTA and CDR2 FQGNSA come from the germline V gene. V was clipped by 1 base and J by 7 bases, with 11 bases between them. The CDR3 DNA reads as TGTGCCAGCAGCTTAGGTACAGGCCGGGAGCAGTACTTC. Encoded protein: CASSLGTGREQYF. Combining the CDR3 with reference TRBV7-2 and TRBJ2-7 gives the whole variable domain GAGVSQSPSNKVTEKGKDVELRCDPISGHTALYWYRQSLGQGLEFLIYFQGNSAPDKSGLPSDRFSAERTGGSVSTLTIQRTQQEDSAVYLCASSLGTGREQYFGPGTRLTVT.

This clone was observed once. V usage is TRBV18 and J usage is TRBJ2-2; 12 bases align to TRBD2. Germline V gives CDR1 KGHSH, CDR2 LQKENI. Trimming at V came to 4 bases and at J to 8 bases, leaving 8 bases not matched to a gene. The CDR3 consists of 16 residues. CDR3 in amino acids: CASSLRLAGEAGELFF. CDR3 bases: TGTGCCAGCTCACTACGACTAGCGGGAGAAGCGGGGGAGCTGTTTTTT.

The J gene is TRBJ2-4, the V gene TRBV28; possible D gene TRBD1, 6 bases. The germline V gene has CDR1 MDHEN and CDR2 SYDVKM. Trimming left V 5 bases short and J 11 bases short, with 10 bases between. This CDR3 is built from 11 residues. The DNA of the CDR3 is TGTGCCAGCAGTCTAGGGGGTTTTCAGTACTTC. Encoded protein: CASSLGGFQYF.

The CDR3 region has the DNA TGTGCCAGCAGTCTCGGCCTCTTTAGCGGGAGGGCCACCGAGCAGTACTTC. It is translated as CASSLGLFSGRATEQYF. The chain has TRBV28 and TRBJ2-7; 11 bases agree with TRBD2. After removal of 5 bases from V and 6 bases from J, the junction contained 15 bases not matched to a gene. The CDR3 loop spans 17 amino acids. Germline assignment: CDR1 MDHEN and CDR2 SYDVKM.

This clone was seen a handful of times. The J gene is TRBJ1-2, the V gene TRBV24-1, with D hard to call. CDR3 size: 12 residues. Trimming cost V 3 bases and J 8 bases, with 9 bases left between them. CDR1 and CDR2 from the germline V gene are KGHDR and SFDVKD. The CDR3 nucleotides are TGTGCCACCAGTGATAAGACGGGCGGCTACACCTTC. It encodes CATSDKTGGYTF.

The gene calls are TRBV3-1 (or the pseudogene TRBV3-2) and TRBJ1-5, with 8 bases identical to TRBD1. The CDR3 spans 14 residues. Trimming removed 4 bases from V and 10 bases from J; junction bases left unmatched: 9. Germline values: CDR1 LGHDT, CDR2 YNNKEL (reference sequence). In DNA, the CDR3 is TGTGCCAGCAGCCCCCAGGGACAGGACTATCCCCAGCATTTT. It specifies CASSPQGQDYPQHF.

Remarks on this clone: One end of the junction fails to match germline, which may point to a read error. This chain links TRBV7-7 with TRBJ2-1; 7 positions agree with TRBD2. Germline CDR1 reads SSHAT; CDR2 reads FNYEAQ (reference sequence). This CDR3 is 16 amino acids long. CDR3 DNA sequence: TGTGCTAGCAGCTTAGTATCTGGAGGCGGGGGCAATGAGCAGTTCTTC. It yields the protein CASSLVSGGGGNEQFF.

This clone was recorded only once. V is TRBV6-5 and J is TRBJ1-3; D is perhaps TRBD1 (5 bases). CDR3 length: 13 residues. Trimming cost V 9 bases and J 2 bases, with 11 bases left between them. CDR1 and CDR2 (germline): MNHEY, SVGAGI. Here the CDR3 reads CASTGGTGNTIYF. In DNA, the CDR3 is TGTGCCAGTACAGGAGGCACTGGAAACACCATATATTTT.

The chain employs TRBV7-9 and TRBJ2-1, with D possibly TRBD1 on 5 matching bases. V was cut by 2 bases and J by 3 bases, with 5 bases left in between. From germline, CDR1 is SEHNR and CDR2 FQNEAQ (reference sequence). The CDR3 is 13 amino acids. CDR3 amino acids: CASSLQGYNEQFF. The CDR3 coding sequence is TGTGCCAGCAGCTTACAGGGCTACAATGAGCAGTTCTTC.

The genes are TRBV7-6 and TRBJ2-7; D perhaps matches TRBD2 (6 bases). The ends were cut back, 1 base at V and 3 bases at J, with 13 bases in the middle. Germline values: CDR1 SGHVS, CDR2 FNYEAQ. The CDR3 is 15 amino acids. The CDR3 region has the DNA TGTGCCAGCAGCTTAGGGTCCGAGCGGGTCTACGAGCAGTACTTC. Amino acids: CASSLGSERVYEQYF.

The chain couples TRBV7-2 to TRBJ2-3; maybe TRBD2 (5 bases). The CDR3 is 15 residues long. The V end lost 1 base, the J end lost 2 bases, and 10 bases lay between the germline ends. Germline V lookup: CDR1 SGHTA, CDR2 FQGNSA. The CDR3 region has the DNA TGTGCCAGCAGCTTAGGGGGAGACGTCACAGATACGCAGTATTTT. Its protein product is CASSLGGDVTDTQYF.